A selection of T cell receptor beta chains follows, all from one sample in a study of identical twins' blood T cells. TCRdb reanalysed the 5' RACE reads using MiXCR and keeps one entry per CDR3 protein. This table holds fewer than 450,000 distinct CDR3 sequences, about 28% found once. The sequencing sample was made of PBMCs. The receptors stem from a woman aged 18-49 years in good health. Both conserved end residues are trimmed from each CDR3.

TRBV10-3	TRBJ2-7	AIKNSGDYEQY
TRBV7-9	TRBJ1-2	ASAGQGYGYT
TRBV6-1	TRBJ1-6	ASSGGYNSPLH
TRBV5-1	TRBJ1-4	ASSLQGAGEKLF
TRBV29-1	TRBJ1-2	SVEALTATYGYT
TRBV7-9	TRBJ1-1	ASSKEAEAF
TRBV5-1	TRBJ1-1	TSSLIRGPNTEAF
TRBV6-6	TRBJ1-1	ASTPAGYTEAF
TRBV2	TRBJ2-7	ASRGTGNYEQY
TRBV7-9	TRBJ1-6	ASSAPGQDRIQTLH
TRBV10-3	TRBJ2-3	AISLGRTDTQY
TRBV9	TRBJ2-2	ASSVTSNTGELF
TRBV2	TRBJ1-5	ASSVGGDVQPQH
TRBV20-1	TRBJ1-3	SAAAGNTIY